This T cell receptor (beta chain) was identified during a study of blood T cell repertoires in COVID-19. Study-level background: Samples representing acute and convalescent COVID-19 were sourced from the United States, Italy and Spain.

Assay: immunoSEQ multiplex PCR; the TCRdb copy retains only in-frame clones and omits some. The sample records over 75,000 clones, roughly 90% being singletons. Germline CDR1 reads MDHEN; CDR2 reads SYDVKM. This CDR3 is 15 amino acids long. With V trimmed by 2 bases and J by 4 bases, 4 bases remained unmatched. The TCR comes from an elderly woman with acute or convalescent COVID-19. The chain combines TRBV28 with TRBJ1-5, with TRBD1 identical over 8 bases. Sequenced sample: peripheral blood. CDR3 DNA: TGTGCCAGCAGTTTAGGGGACAGGTTGAATCAGCCCCAGCATTTT. Translation gives CASSLGDRLNQPQHF. The full variable domain, in which reference TRBV28 and TRBJ1-5 provide the parts outside the CDR3, is DVKVTQSSRYLVKRTGEKVFLECVQDMDHENMFWYRQDPGLGLRLIYFSYDVKMKEKGDIPEGYSVSREKKERFSLILESASTNQTSMYLCASSLGDRLNQPQHFGDGTRLSIL.